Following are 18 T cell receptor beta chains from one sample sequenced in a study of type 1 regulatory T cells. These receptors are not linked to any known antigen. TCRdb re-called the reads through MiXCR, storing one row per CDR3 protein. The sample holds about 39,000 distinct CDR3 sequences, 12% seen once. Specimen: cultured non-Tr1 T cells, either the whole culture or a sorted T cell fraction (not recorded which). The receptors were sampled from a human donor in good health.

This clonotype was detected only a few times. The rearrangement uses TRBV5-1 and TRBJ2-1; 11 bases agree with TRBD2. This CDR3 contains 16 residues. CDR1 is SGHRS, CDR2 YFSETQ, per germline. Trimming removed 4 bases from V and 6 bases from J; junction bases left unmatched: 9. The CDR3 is CASSRLLAGASNEQFF. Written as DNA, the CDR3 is TGCGCCAGCAGCCGCCTACTAGCGGGAGCCAGCAATGAGCAGTTCTTC. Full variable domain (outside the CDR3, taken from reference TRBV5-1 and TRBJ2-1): KAGVTQTPRYLIKTRGQQVTLSCSPISGHRSVSWYQQTPGQGLQFLFEYFSETQRNKGNFPGRFSGRQFSNSRSEMNVSTLELGDSALYLCASSRLLAGASNEQFFGPGTRLTVL.

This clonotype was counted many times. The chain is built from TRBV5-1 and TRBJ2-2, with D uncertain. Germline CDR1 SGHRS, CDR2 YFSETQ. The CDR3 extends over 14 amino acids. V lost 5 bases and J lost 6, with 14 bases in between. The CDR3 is CASSVAGSAGELFF. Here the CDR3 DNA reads TGCGCCAGCAGTGTCGCAGGATCGGCCGGGGAGCTGTTTTTT. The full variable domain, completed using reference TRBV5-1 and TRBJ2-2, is KAGVTQTPRYLIKTRGQQVTLSCSPISGHRSVSWYQQTPGQGLQFLFEYFSETQRNKGNFPGRFSGRQFSNSRSEMNVSTLELGDSALYLCASSVAGSAGELFFGEGSRLTVL.

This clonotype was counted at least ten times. The CDR3 sequence: CSAGGGADTQYF. CDR3 nucleotides: TGCAGTGCTGGGGGGGGAGCGGATACGCAGTATTTT. J is TRBJ2-3 and V is TRBV20-1, with 7 nucleotides matching TRBD2. The CDR3 sequence is 12 residues long. CDR1 and CDR2 from the germline V gene are DFQATT and SNEGSKA (reference sequence). The trim removed 5 bases at V and 6 bases at J, leaving 5 bases unmatched.

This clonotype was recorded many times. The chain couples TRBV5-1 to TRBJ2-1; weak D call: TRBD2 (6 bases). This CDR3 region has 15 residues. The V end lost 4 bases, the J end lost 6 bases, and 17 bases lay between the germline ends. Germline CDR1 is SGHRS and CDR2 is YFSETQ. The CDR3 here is CASSRGTSTSNEQFF. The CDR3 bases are TGCGCCAGCAGCCGAGGGACTTCTACATCCAATGAGCAGTTCTTC.

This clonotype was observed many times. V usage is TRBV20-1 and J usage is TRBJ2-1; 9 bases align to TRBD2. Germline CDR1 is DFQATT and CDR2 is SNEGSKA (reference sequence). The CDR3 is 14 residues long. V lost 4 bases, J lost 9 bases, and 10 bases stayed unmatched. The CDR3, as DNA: TGCAGTGCTAAAGGGACTAGCAGTCATGCTGAGCAGTTCTTC. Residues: CSAKGTSSHAEQFF.

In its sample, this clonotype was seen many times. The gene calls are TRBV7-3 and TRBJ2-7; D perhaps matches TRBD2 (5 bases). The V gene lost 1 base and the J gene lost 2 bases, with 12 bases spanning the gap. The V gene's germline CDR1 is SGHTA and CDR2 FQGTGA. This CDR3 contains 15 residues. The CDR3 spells CASSLKTSATYEQYF. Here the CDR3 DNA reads TGTGCCAGCAGCTTAAAAACTAGTGCTACCTACGAGCAGTACTTC. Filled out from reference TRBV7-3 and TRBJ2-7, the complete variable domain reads GAGVSQTPSNKVTEKGKYVELRCDPISGHTALYWYRQSLGQGPEFLIYFQGTGAADDSGLPNDRFFAVRPEGSVSTLKIQRTERGDSAVYLCASSLKTSATYEQYFGPGTRLTVT.

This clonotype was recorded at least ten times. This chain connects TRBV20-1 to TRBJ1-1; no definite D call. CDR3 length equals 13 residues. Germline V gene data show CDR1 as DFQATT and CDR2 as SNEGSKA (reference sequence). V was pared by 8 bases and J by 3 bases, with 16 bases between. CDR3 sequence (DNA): TGCAGTCCCCTCTCCTCATCCTACACTGAAGCTTTCTTT. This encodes CSPLSSSYTEAFF.

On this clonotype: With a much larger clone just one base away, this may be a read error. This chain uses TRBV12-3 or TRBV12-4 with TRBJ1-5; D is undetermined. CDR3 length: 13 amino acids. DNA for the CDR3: TGTGTCAGCAGCCCCTCCCCATATCAGCCCCAGCATTTT. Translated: CVSSPSPYQPQHF.

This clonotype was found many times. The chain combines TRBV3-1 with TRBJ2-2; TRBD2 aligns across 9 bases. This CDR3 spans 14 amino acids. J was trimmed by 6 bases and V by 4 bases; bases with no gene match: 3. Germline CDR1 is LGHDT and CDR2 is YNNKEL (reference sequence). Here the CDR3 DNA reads TGTGCCAGCAGCCCGGGACTAGCCCCCGGGGAGCTGTTTTTT. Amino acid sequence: CASSPGLAPGELFF.

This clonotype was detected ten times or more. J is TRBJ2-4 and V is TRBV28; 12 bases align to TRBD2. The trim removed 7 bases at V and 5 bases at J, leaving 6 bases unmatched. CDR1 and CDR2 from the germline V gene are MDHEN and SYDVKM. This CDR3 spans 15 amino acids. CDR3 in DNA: TGTGCCAGCAAGACACTAGCGGGAGGCCAAAACATTCAGTACTTC. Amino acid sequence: CASKTLAGGQNIQYF.

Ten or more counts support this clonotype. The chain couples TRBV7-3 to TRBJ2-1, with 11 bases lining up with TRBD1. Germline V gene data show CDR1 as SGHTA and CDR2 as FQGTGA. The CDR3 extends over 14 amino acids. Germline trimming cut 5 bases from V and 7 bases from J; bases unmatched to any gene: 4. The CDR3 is CASSTGTGGNEQFF. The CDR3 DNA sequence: TGTGCCAGCAGCACCGGGACAGGGGGGAATGAGCAGTTCTTC. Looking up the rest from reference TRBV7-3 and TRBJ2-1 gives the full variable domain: GAGVSQTPSNKVTEKGKYVELRCDPISGHTALYWYRQSLGQGPEFLIYFQGTGAADDSGLPNDRFFAVRPEGSVSTLKIQRTERGDSAVYLCASSTGTGGNEQFFGPGTRLTVL.

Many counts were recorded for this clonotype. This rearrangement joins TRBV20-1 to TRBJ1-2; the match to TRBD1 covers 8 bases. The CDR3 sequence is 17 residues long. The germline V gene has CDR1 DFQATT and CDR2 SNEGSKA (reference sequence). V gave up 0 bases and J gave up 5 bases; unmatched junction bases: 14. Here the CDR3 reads CSARDRAAGGFGYGYTF. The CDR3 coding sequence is TGCAGTGCTAGAGATAGGGCGGCAGGGGGCTTCGGGTATGGCTACACCTTC.

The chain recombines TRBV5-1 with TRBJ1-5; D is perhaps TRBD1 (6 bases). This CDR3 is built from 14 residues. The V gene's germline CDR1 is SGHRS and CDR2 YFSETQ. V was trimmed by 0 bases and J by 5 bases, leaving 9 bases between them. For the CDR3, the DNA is TGCGCCAGCAGCTTGGGGGGGGCGGATCAGCCCCAGCATTTT. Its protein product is CASSLGGADQPQHF.

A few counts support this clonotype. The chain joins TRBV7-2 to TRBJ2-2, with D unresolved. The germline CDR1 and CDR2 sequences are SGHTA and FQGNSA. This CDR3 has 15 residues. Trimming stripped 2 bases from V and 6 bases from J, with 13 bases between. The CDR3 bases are TGTGCCAGCAGCTTATTAGGCCCCGAGGCCGGGGAGCTGTTTTTT. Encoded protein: CASSLLGPEAGELFF. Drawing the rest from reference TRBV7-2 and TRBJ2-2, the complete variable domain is GAGVSQSPSNKVTEKGKDVELRCDPISGHTALYWYRQSLGQGLEFLIYFQGNSAPDKSGLPSDRFSAERTGGSVSTLTIQRTQQEDSAVYLCASSLLGPEAGELFFGEGSRLTVL.

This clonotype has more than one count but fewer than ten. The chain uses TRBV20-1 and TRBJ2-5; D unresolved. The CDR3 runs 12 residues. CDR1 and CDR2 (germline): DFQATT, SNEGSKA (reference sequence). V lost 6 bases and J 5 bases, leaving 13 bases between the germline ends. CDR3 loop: CSAWGPRETQYF. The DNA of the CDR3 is TGCAGTGCCTGGGGTCCAAGGGAGACCCAGTACTTC.

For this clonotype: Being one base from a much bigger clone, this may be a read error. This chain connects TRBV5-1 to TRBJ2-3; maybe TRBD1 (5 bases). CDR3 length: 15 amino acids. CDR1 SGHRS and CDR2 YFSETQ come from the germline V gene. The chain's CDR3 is CAGSLGQGVADTQYF. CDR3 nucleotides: TGCGCCGGCAGCTTGGGCCAGGGCGTTGCAGATACGCAGTATTTT.

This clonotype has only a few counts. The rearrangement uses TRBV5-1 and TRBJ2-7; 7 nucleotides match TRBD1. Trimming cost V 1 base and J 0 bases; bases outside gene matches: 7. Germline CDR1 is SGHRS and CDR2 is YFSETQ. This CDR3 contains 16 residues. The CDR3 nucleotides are TGCGCCAGCAGCTTGTACCAGGGGGTCCCCTCCTACGAGCAGTACTTC. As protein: CASSLYQGVPSYEQYF.

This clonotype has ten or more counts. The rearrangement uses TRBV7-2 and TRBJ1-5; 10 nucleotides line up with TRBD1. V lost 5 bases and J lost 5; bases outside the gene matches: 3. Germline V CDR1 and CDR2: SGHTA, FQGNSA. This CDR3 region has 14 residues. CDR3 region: CASSRGTGDQPQHF. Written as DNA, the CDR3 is TGTGCCAGCAGCCGCGGGACAGGGGATCAGCCCCAGCATTTT.